The present TCR beta chain was sequenced within a study of T cell changes during pregnancy in multiple sclerosis. Trimming took 4 bases from V and 6 from J; bases not matched to a gene: 6. The CDR3 is made up of 14 amino acids. Germline V gene data show CDR1 as SGHRS and CDR2 as YFSETQ. Only in-frame clones appear in the TCRdb table, and some are missing; sequencing was by immunoSEQ multiplex PCR. This sample carries 28,000 or so clones, about 91% of them seen once, and the ten largest clones take around 0.8%. This sequence was found in a female donor with multiple sclerosis, enrolled in a pregnancy study. Sequencing used CD4+ T cells from peripheral blood mononuclear cells, obtained in the second trimester of pregnancy. This chain links TRBV5-1 with TRBJ1-2, with 10 bases fitting TRBD1. The CDR3 reads CASSLTGTGDGYTF. DNA of the CDR3: TGCGCCAGCAGCCTGACCGGGACAGGGGATGGCTACACCTTC.